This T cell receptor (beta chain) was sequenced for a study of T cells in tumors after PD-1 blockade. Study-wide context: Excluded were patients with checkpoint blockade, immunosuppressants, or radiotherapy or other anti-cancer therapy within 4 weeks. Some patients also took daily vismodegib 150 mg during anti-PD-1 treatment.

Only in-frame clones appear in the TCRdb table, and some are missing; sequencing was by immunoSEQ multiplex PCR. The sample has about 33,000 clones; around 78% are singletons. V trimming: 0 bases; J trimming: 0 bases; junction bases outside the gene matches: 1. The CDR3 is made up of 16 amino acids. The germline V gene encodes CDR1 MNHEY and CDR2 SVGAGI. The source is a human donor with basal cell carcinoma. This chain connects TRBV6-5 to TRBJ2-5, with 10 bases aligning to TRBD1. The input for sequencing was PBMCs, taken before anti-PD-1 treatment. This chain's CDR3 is CASSYSTGGNQETQYF. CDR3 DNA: TGTGCCAGCAGTTACTCGACAGGGGGCAACCAAGAGACCCAGTACTTC.